This T cell receptor beta chain comes out of a study of human T cells and chemical hapten exposure. Study results and caveats: Expanded TCRs clustered into significantly more large CDR3 similarity groups than controls, the analysis revealed. Healthy people's immune response may differ from that of the donors, who had alopecia.

MiXCR was run by TCRdb on the RACE reads, yielding one entry per CDR3 protein. The sample contains fewer than 50,000 distinct CDR3 sequences, approximately 7.6% of which appear only once. Time point denoted: pre-sensitization, week 0. As to treatment: therapeutic diphenylcyclopropenone sensitization with weekly scalp DPC. Suited to DPC and affected by alopecia, the donors ranged from 18 to 70 years old. This clonotype was counted many times. The antigen is unknown. The CDR3 runs to 21 residues. The V gene's germline CDR1 is MNHEY and CDR2 SVGAGI. With 5 bases clipped from V and 2 bases from J, the junction kept 18 bases outside the gene matches.

This sequence joins TRBV6-5 and TRBJ2-1; TRBD2 matches at 13 bases. This sequence was found in a woman aged 45-65 years with alopecia areata. Some clones in this sample may be carry-over from other donors' samples. This specimen consisted of whole blood, obtained in connection with sensitization to the hapten diphenylcyclopropenone (DPC). CDR3 in DNA: TGTGCCAGCAGTCCTTTCGGAGGACCAACTACTAGCGGGAGGGCCTACAATGAGCAGTTCTTC. Its translation: CASSPFGGPTTSGRAYNEQFF.